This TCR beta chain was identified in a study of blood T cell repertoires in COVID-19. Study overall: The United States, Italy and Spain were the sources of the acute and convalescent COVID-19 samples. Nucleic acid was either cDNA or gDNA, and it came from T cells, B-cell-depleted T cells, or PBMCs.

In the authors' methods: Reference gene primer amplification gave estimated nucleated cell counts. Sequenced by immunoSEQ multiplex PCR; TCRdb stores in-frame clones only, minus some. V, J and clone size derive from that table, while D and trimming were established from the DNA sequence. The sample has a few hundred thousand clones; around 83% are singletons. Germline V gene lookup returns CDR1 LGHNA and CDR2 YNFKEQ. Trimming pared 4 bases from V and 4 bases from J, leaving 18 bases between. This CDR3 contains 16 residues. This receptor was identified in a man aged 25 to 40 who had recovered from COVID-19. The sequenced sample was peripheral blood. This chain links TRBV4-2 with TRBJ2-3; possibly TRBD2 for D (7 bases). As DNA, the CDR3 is TGTGCCAGCAGCCTAAGTAAGGGGGGGGGCCCAGATACGCAGTATTTT. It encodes CASSLSKGGGPDTQYF.